This TCR beta chain was identified in a study of blood T cell repertoires in COVID-19. The wider study: Samples taken during acute and convalescent COVID-19 were collected in the United States, Italy and Spain.

This CDR3 is built from 16 residues. Per the germline V gene, CDR1 is MDHEN and CDR2 is SYDVKM. The ends were cut back, 5 bases at V and 8 bases at J, with 24 bases in the middle. As originally analysed: Amplifying reference gene primers gave estimates of nucleated cell counts. The table came from immunoSEQ multiplex PCR; TCRdb's copy has only in-frame clones and leaves some out. V and J calls plus clone size are reproduced from that table; the DNA served to infer D and trimming. Among roughly 47,000 clones listed, approximately 88% were seen once. The source is a man in his fifties with acute or convalescent COVID-19. The sample taken for sequencing was peripheral blood. This chain connects TRBV28 to TRBJ1-2; tentative D call: TRBD1 (5 bases). Here the CDR3 reads CASSPPGVGRGEGYTF. CDR3 sequence (DNA): TGTGCCAGCAGTCCCCCGGGGGTAGGGAGAGGCGAGGGCTACACCTTC.